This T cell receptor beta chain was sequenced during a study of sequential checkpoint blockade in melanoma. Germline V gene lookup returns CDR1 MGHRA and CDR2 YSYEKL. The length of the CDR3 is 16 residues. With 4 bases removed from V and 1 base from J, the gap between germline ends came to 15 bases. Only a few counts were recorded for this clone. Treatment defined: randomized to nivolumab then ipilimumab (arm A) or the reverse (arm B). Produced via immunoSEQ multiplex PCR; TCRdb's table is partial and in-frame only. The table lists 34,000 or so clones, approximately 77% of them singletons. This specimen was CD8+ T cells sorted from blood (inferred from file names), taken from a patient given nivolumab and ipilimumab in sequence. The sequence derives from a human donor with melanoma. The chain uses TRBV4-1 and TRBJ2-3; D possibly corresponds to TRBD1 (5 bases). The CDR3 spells CASSPDRAPGTDTQYF. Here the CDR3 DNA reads TGCGCCAGCAGCCCCGACAGAGCCCCCGGCACAGATACGCAGTATTTT.